Below are 6 T cell receptor beta chains sequenced from a single sample in a study of human T cells and chemical hapten exposure. TCRdb processed the RACE reads anew with MiXCR; each CDR3 protein has one entry. The sample shows about 49,000 distinct CDR3 sequences, about a tenth of them seen only once. Time point described: patch test 1, 2 weeks after DPC sensitization. The treatment was: therapeutic diphenylcyclopropenone sensitization with weekly scalp DPC. The source was whole blood, collected in connection with sensitization to the hapten diphenylcyclopropenone (DPC). These receptors came from a woman aged 45-59 years with alopecia areata. Some clones in this sample may be carry-over from other donors' samples.

This clonotype has a count of ten or more. This chain uses TRBV30 with TRBJ2-2, with D tentatively TRBD1 (5 bases). Germline CDR1 is GTSNPN and CDR2 is SVGIG (reference sequence). Trimming took 5 bases from V and 4 from J, leaving 14 bases between them. The CDR3 spans 14 residues. CDR3 sequence reads: CAWARTPSTGELFF. For the CDR3, the DNA is TGTGCCTGGGCTAGGACACCTAGCACCGGGGAGCTGTTTTTT.

The V gene is TRBV21-1, the J gene TRBJ2-7; the table's TRBD1 call for D was not verified on the DNA. TRBV21-1 constitutes a pseudogene. The CDR3 is 17 amino acids. CDR3 in DNA: TGTGCCAGCAGCCTGACTGCTGACAGGGGCATCTCCTACGAGCAGTACTTC. Amino acid sequence: CASSLTADRGISYEQYF.

The CDR3, as DNA: TGTGCCAGCTCCACAGACGCAGGGGGCGCGAAGCCCCAGCATTTT. It translates to CASSTDAGGAKPQHF. The chain recombines TRBV28 with TRBJ1-5; 8 positions match TRBD1. This CDR3 has 15 residues. Germline V CDR1 and CDR2: MDHEN, SYDVKM. With 8 bases clipped from V and 8 bases from J, the junction kept 14 bases outside the gene matches. The whole variable domain, filled in from reference TRBV28 and TRBJ1-5, reads DVKVTQSSRYLVKRTGEKVFLECVQDMDHENMFWYRQDPGLGLRLIYFSYDVKMKEKGDIPEGYSVSREKKERFSLILESASTNQTSMYLCASSTDAGGAKPQHFGDGTRLSIL.

This clonotype was picked up a small number of times. The chain couples TRBV5-1 to TRBJ1-1, with TRBD1 as a possible D gene (6 bases). CDR1 and CDR2 (germline): SGHRS, YFSETQ. V lost 6 bases, J lost 2 bases, and 11 bases lay in between. This CDR3 comprises 13 residues. The DNA of the CDR3 is TGCGCCAGCACGCGGGACATCAACACTGAAGCTTTCTTT. It is translated as CASTRDINTEAFF.

The table lists this clonotype with a count of one. The chain links TRBV20-1 to TRBJ1-1, with D maybe TRBD1 (6 bases). V lost 1 base and J 5 bases, leaving 14 bases between the germline ends. Germline CDR1 and CDR2: DFQATT and SNEGSKA (reference sequence). This CDR3 spans 14 amino acids. The CDR3 DNA sequence: TGCAGTGCTAGAGCGCCCAGGGGAGGTACTGAAGCTTTCTTT. It yields the protein CSARAPRGGTEAFF.

The rearrangement joins TRBV29-1 to TRBJ2-7, with D possibly matching TRBD2 (5 bases). V gave up 4 bases and J gave up 0 bases, with 10 bases separating them. Germline CDR1 reads SQVTM; CDR2 reads ANQGSEA. The CDR3 extends over 13 amino acids. CDR3 sequence: CSVVRGSSYEQYF. In nucleotides, the CDR3 is TGCAGCGTTGTTCGGGGAAGCTCCTACGAGCAGTACTTC.